The present TCR beta chain was sequenced within a study of cytomegalovirus exposure and HLA in healthy donors. Use of 60 Vbeta and 13 Jbeta primers characterized the PCR. Profiling relied on immunoSEQ multiplex PCR, and the TCRdb table lists in-frame clones only, not all of them. The profile shows 100,000 to 130,000 clones, more than 75% of them singletons. This CDR3 contains 18 residues. CDR1 and CDR2 from the germline V gene are SGHTA and FQGNSA. V trimming: 2 bases; J trimming: 0 bases; junction bases outside the gene matches: 9. V is TRBV7-2 and J is TRBJ2-1, with 8 bases lining up with TRBD2. Sequenced input: PBMCs. This clonotype was obtained from a man aged 25-40 years in good health and CMV-seropositive. CDR3 DNA sequence: TGTGCCAGCAGCTTATATTTCGGCGGGGGGTCCTCCTACAATGAGCAGTTCTTC. The encoded protein is CASSLYFGGGSSYNEQFF.